Presented here are 20 T cell receptor beta chains from one specimen sequenced in a study of blood T cell repertoires in COVID-19. Some clones are missing from TCRdb's copy, which holds only in-frame ones; the method was immunoSEQ multiplex PCR. The sample carries approximately 200,000 clones, 75% to 90% recorded once. The sequencing sample was made of peripheral blood. These receptors came from a human donor in a cohort sampled during active COVID-19.

The V call is TRBV5-1, the J call TRBJ2-7, with TRBD2 identical over 10 bases. Germline trimming cut 0 bases from V and 6 bases from J; bases unmatched to any gene: 6. CDR3 length: 15 amino acids. The germline V gene has CDR1 SGHRS and CDR2 YFSETQ. The CDR3 protein is CASSLGSSGSFEQYF. Written as DNA, the CDR3 is TGCGCCAGCAGCTTGGGCTCTAGCGGGAGCTTCGAGCAGTACTTC.

The V and J genes are TRBV3-1 (or the pseudogene TRBV3-2) and TRBJ2-3; 10 bases line up with TRBD1. The CDR3 has 17 amino acids. J lost 10 bases, V lost 4 bases, and 17 bases had no gene match. Germline loops: CDR1 LGHDT, CDR2 YNNKEL (reference sequence). CDR3 DNA: TGTGCCAGCAGCCTCCGACAGGGGGCCCGCATGTCAGGCGCGCAGTATTTT. Protein: CASSLRQGARMSGAQYF.

This chain connects TRBV28 to TRBJ2-7; the match to TRBD2 covers 11 bases. J lost 5 bases, V lost 3 bases, and 15 bases had no gene match. Germline CDR1 reads MDHEN; CDR2 reads SYDVKM. The CDR3 consists of 18 residues. The CDR3 is CASSFPLSGRALGNEQYF. CDR3 bases: TGTGCCAGCAGTTTTCCCCTTAGCGGGAGGGCCCTCGGGAACGAGCAGTACTTC.

This sequence joins TRBV28 and TRBJ1-3, with 8 nucleotides matching TRBD1. Germline V gene data show CDR1 as MDHEN and CDR2 as SYDVKM. The CDR3 length is 16 residues. V was pared by 6 bases and J by 2 bases, with 9 bases of the junction left unmatched. CDR3 in amino acids: CASRYTQGVAGNTIYF. CDR3 in DNA: TGTGCCAGCAGGTACACACAGGGGGTGGCTGGAAACACCATATATTTT. Drawing the rest from reference TRBV28 and TRBJ1-3, the complete variable domain is DVKVTQSSRYLVKRTGEKVFLECVQDMDHENMFWYRQDPGLGLRLIYFSYDVKMKEKGDIPEGYSVSREKKERFSLILESASTNQTSMYLCASRYTQGVAGNTIYFGEGSWLTVV.

This chain joins TRBV5-6 and TRBJ2-7, with 7 bases identical to TRBD1. With 4 bases clipped from V and 4 bases from J, the junction kept 8 bases outside the gene matches. CDR3 length: 14 amino acids. Germline V gene lookup returns CDR1 SGHDT and CDR2 YYEEEE. For the CDR3, the DNA is TGTGCCAGCAGCGTCACAGGGGAAGGTTACGAGCAGTACTTC. It yields the protein CASSVTGEGYEQYF.

This chain joins TRBV7-9 and TRBJ2-3, with 9 positions matching TRBD2. V was clipped by 6 bases and J by 2 bases; unmatched bases: 15. The germline CDR1 and CDR2 sequences are SEHNR and FQNEAQ (reference sequence). The CDR3 spans 18 residues. The CDR3 DNA is TGTGCCAGCAGTCCTTCCCCCGGGACTAGCACTTTCACAGATACGCAGTATTTT. Encoded protein: CASSPSPGTSTFTDTQYF.

CDR3 sequence reads: CASSPPMRAGEQYF. For the CDR3, the DNA is TGTGCCAGCAGCCCCCCGATGAGGGCCGGCGAGCAGTACTTC. V and J are TRBV3-1 (or the pseudogene TRBV3-2) and TRBJ2-7; D possibly corresponds to TRBD2 (5 bases). Trimming cost V 4 bases and J 6 bases, with 16 bases left between them. This CDR3 is built from 14 residues. Germline values: CDR1 LGHDT, CDR2 YNNKEL (reference sequence).

The chain has TRBV6-5 and TRBJ1-1, with D tentatively TRBD1 (5 bases). V lost 6 bases to trimming and J lost 1 base, with 12 bases between them. Germline V gene lookup returns CDR1 MNHEY and CDR2 SVGAGI. The CDR3 consists of 14 residues. CDR3 bases: TGTGCCAGCAGCCCCCGCAGGGCGAACACTGAAGCTTTCTTT. Translating gives CASSPRRANTEAFF.

This chain connects TRBV4-3 to TRBJ2-3; possible D gene TRBD2, 6 bases. Per the germline V gene, CDR1 is LGHNA and CDR2 is YSLEER. Trimming shortened V by 1 base and J by 0 bases, and 11 bases separated the two germline ends. This CDR3 is built from 16 residues. CDR3 nucleotide sequence: TGCGCCAGCAGCCAAGTAGCGGCCCGTAGCACAGATACGCAGTATTTT. Its translation: CASSQVAARSTDTQYF.

The chain carries TRBV24-1 and TRBJ1-3; 7 bases are a match to TRBD1. V lost 4 bases and J lost 8; bases outside the gene matches: 13. Germline-derived CDR1 and CDR2 are KGHDR and SFDVKD. This CDR3 contains 16 residues. The CDR3 DNA sequence: TGTGCCACCAGTGACACAAAAGCGACAGGGATCCACACCATATATTTT. Translated: CATSDTKATGIHTIYF.

J is TRBJ2-4 and V is TRBV28, with a possible D match to TRBD1 (5 bases). This CDR3 has 14 amino acids. The V gene lost 6 bases and the J gene lost 1 base, with 10 bases spanning the gap. Per the germline V gene, CDR1 is MDHEN and CDR2 is SYDVKM. The CDR3 is CASSPAGAKNIQYF. The CDR3 region has the DNA TGTGCCAGCAGCCCCGCAGGGGCCAAAAACATTCAGTACTTC.

This chain joins TRBV6-4 and TRBJ2-3, with 7 bases lining up with TRBD1. This CDR3 has 15 amino acids. The J segment lost 4 bases and the V segment lost 0 bases, leaving 4 bases of the junction unmatched. Per the germline V gene, CDR1 is MRHNA and CDR2 is SNTAGT. The CDR3 DNA is TGTGCCAGCAGTGACTCAGGGCAGGGGGCAGATACGCAGTATTTT. It yields the protein CASSDSGQGADTQYF.

This chain joins TRBV7-9 and TRBJ1-3; TRBD1 matches at 8 bases. Trimming took 5 bases from V and 8 from J; bases not matched to a gene: 5. The CDR3 runs 13 residues. Germline V gene data show CDR1 as SEHNR and CDR2 as FQNEAQ (reference sequence). The CDR3 here is CASSQIRGHTIYF. The CDR3 nucleotides read TGTGCCAGCAGCCAGATCAGGGGGCACACCATATATTTT. Variable domain in full (rest from reference TRBV7-9 and TRBJ1-3): DTGVSQNPRHKITKRGQNVTFRCDPISEHNRLYWYRQTLGQGPEFLTYFQNEAQLEKSRLLSDRFSAERPKGSFSTLEIQRTEQGDSAMYLCASSQIRGHTIYFGEGSWLTVV.

V is TRBV27 and J is TRBJ1-6; 7 bases line up with TRBD1. The V gene's germline CDR1 is MNHEY and CDR2 SMNVEV (reference sequence). V was pared by 3 bases and J by 7 bases, with 6 bases of the junction left unmatched. This CDR3 region has 15 residues. CDR3 region: CASSFGTAANSPLHF. Here the CDR3 DNA reads TGTGCCAGCAGTTTTGGGACAGCCGCCAATTCACCCCTCCACTTT.

This CDR3 reads CASSLEGRAGLAGQKQYF. The CDR3 coding sequence is TGTGCCAGCAGCTTAGAGGGTCGGGCGGGACTAGCGGGACAAAAGCAGTACTTC. The chain combines TRBV7-2 with TRBJ2-7, with 13 positions matching TRBD2. After removal of 1 base from V and 8 bases from J, the junction contained 14 bases not matched to a gene. Per the germline V gene, CDR1 is SGHTA and CDR2 is FQGNSA. This CDR3 is built from 18 residues.

The rearrangement joins TRBV3-1 (or the pseudogene TRBV3-2) to TRBJ1-1, with D uncertain. Looked up from germline, CDR1 is LGHDT and CDR2 is YNNKEL (reference sequence). With 1 base removed from V and 7 bases from J, the gap between germline ends came to 16 bases. The CDR3 has 15 amino acids. CDR3 loop: CASSQVAKASGEAFF. The CDR3 DNA reads as TGTGCCAGCAGCCAAGTTGCCAAGGCGTCGGGTGAAGCTTTCTTT.

The chain couples TRBV28 to TRBJ2-7; D is possibly TRBD1 (5 bases). V was shortened by 8 bases and J by 0 bases, with 17 bases between the two germline ends. This CDR3 comprises 15 residues. CDR1 and CDR2 (germline): MDHEN, SYDVKM. The CDR3 is CASCAGHLSSYEQYF. The CDR3 DNA reads as TGTGCCAGCTGCGCAGGGCACCTTAGCTCCTACGAGCAGTACTTC.

The gene calls are TRBV7-9 and TRBJ1-3, with 8 bases fitting TRBD1. V lost 5 bases, J lost 0 bases, and 3 bases stayed unmatched. Germline lookup yields CDR1 SEHNR and CDR2 FQNEAQ (reference sequence). There are 15 residues in the CDR3. The CDR3 bases are TGTGCCAGCAGCCCAACAGGGGGCTCTGGAAACACCATATATTTT. It yields the protein CASSPTGGSGNTIYF. The full variable domain, with the rest looked up from reference TRBV7-9 and TRBJ1-3, is DTGVSQNPRHKITKRGQNVTFRCDPISEHNRLYWYRQTLGQGPEFLTYFQNEAQLEKSRLLSDRFSAERPKGSFSTLEIQRTEQGDSAMYLCASSPTGGSGNTIYFGEGSWLTVV.

This clone was seen many times. The chain recombines TRBV9 with TRBJ1-2, with 7 bases aligning to TRBD1. V lost 3 bases, J lost 7 bases, and 6 bases stayed unmatched. Germline CDR1 is SGDLS and CDR2 is YYNGEE. The CDR3 is 13 amino acids. The CDR3 nucleotides are TGTGCCAGCAGCGCGGGACAGCGTTTTGGCTACACCTTC. Encoded protein: CASSAGQRFGYTF.

The chain uses TRBV28 and TRBJ2-3; D call uncertain. V was trimmed by 6 bases and J by 2 bases, leaving 12 bases between them. This CDR3 region has 14 residues. CDR1 and CDR2 from the germline V gene are MDHEN and SYDVKM. CDR3 DNA sequence: TGTGCCAGCAGCCTCCGGTCCGACACAGATACGCAGTATTTT. Protein sequence: CASSLRSDTDTQYF. Full variable domain (missing parts from reference TRBV28 and TRBJ2-3): DVKVTQSSRYLVKRTGEKVFLECVQDMDHENMFWYRQDPGLGLRLIYFSYDVKMKEKGDIPEGYSVSREKKERFSLILESASTNQTSMYLCASSLRSDTDTQYFGPGTRLTVL.